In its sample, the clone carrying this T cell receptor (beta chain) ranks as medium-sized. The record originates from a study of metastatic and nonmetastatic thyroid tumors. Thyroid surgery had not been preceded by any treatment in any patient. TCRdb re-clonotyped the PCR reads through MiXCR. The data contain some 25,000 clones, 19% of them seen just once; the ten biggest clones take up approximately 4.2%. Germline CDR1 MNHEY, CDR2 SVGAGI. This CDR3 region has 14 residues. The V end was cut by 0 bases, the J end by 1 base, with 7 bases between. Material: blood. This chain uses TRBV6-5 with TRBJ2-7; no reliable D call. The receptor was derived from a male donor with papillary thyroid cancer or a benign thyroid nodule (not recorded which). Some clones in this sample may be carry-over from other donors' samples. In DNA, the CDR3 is TGTGCCAGCAGTTACTCAAGGCGGTCCTACGAGCAGTACTTC. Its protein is CASSYSRRSYEQYF.